One and the same sample provided the 3 T cell receptor beta chains below, sequenced in a study of shared clonotypes between healthy human individuals. Sequencing used immunoSEQ multiplex PCR; TCRdb keeps in-frame clones, though not all of them. The sample has approximately 2.5 million clones, approximately 94% seen once; the top ten hold 0.36%. Material for sequencing was naive CD4+ T cells from PBMCs. The subset: CD45RA+ positively selected. Receptors originate from a young man in good health. Some clones in this sample may be carry-over from other donors' samples.

Comments on this clone: This specimen includes other DNA sequences encoding the same CDR3. V is TRBV5-1 and J is TRBJ1-1; 7 bases align to TRBD1. The CDR3 totals 14 residues. With 4 bases clipped from V and 2 bases from J, the junction kept 5 bases outside the gene matches. Germline CDR1 is SGHRS and CDR2 is YFSETQ. CDR3 loop: CASSGGTANTEAFF. CDR3 DNA: TGCGCCAGCAGCGGGGGGACAGCCAACACTGAAGCTTTCTTT.

The chain combines TRBV14 with TRBJ2-1; either TRBD1 or TRBD2 may fit D (5 bases each). Trimming removed 0 bases at V and 8 bases at J, with 17 bases between. Germline loops: CDR1 SGHDN, CDR2 FVKESK. This CDR3 region has 16 residues. The DNA for the CDR3 is TGTGCCAGCAGCCAAGACTGGGCCCTAGAGGGGCATGAGCAGTTCTTC. Its protein is CASSQDWALEGHEQFF. Together with reference TRBV14 and TRBJ2-1, the CDR3 gives the full variable domain: EAGVTQFPSHSVIEKGQTVTLRCDPISGHDNLYWYRRVMGKEIKFLLHFVKESKQDESGMPNNRFLAERTGGTYSTLKVQPAELEDSGVYFCASSQDWALEGHEQFFGPGTRLTVL.

On this clone: This sample also contains other DNA sequences that code for the same CDR3. This chain joins TRBV28 and TRBJ2-7; the D is unclear. The V gene's germline CDR1 is MDHEN and CDR2 SYDVKM. CDR3 size: 12 residues. V lost 3 bases and J 3 bases, leaving 6 bases between the germline ends. The CDR3 here is CASSFGSYEQYF. DNA for the CDR3: TGTGCCAGCAGTTTCGGCAGCTACGAGCAGTACTTC. Full variable domain (remainder filled in from reference TRBV28 and TRBJ2-7): DVKVTQSSRYLVKRTGEKVFLECVQDMDHENMFWYRQDPGLGLRLIYFSYDVKMKEKGDIPEGYSVSREKKERFSLILESASTNQTSMYLCASSFGSYEQYFGPGTRLTVT.